This TCR beta chain was retrieved from a study of shared clonotypes between healthy human individuals. Study-level findings and limits: Non-shared clonotypes had lower generation probabilities than those shared by all four donors. Researchers found naive subsets generally carried larger estimated richness than memory subsets.

With regard to this clone: Its antigen is still unknown.

The investigators split CD4+ cells into a CD45RA+ naive subset and a CD45RA-negative memory subset. V gave up 1 base and J gave up 7 bases, with 14 bases separating them. The CDR3 spans 15 residues. Germline lookup yields CDR1 SGHTA and CDR2 FQGNSA. When replicate PCRs were run on sorted subsets, they used about 220 ng DNA, about 30,000 T cell genomes. The protocol was immunoSEQ multiplex PCR, while the TCRdb copy is restricted to in-frame clones and leaves out a portion. The sample gives about 1 million clones, 65% to 75% of which show up once; nearly 1.5% is in the top ten. This clonotype was obtained from a man in his late teens or twenties in good health. The chain combines TRBV7-2 with TRBJ1-5, with D perhaps matching TRBD1 (5 bases). The sample taken for sequencing was memory CD4+ T cells sorted from blood. Subset denoted: CD45RA-negative fraction. Here the CDR3 reads CASSLEGAGGQPQHF. For the CDR3, the DNA is TGTGCCAGCAGCTTAGAAGGGGCCGGGGGACAGCCCCAGCATTTT.